What follows are 20 T cell receptor beta chains derived from one specimen sequenced in a study of Graves' ophthalmopathy and Graves' hyperthyroidism. CDR3 regions of TCR beta were amplified from RNA transcripts. First-round RT-PCR with HTBI primers preceded a second-round multiplex PCR. Each CDR3 protein is one row after TCRdb ran MiXCR on the multiplex PCR reads. The profile covers a few hundred thousand distinct CDR3 sequences, with roughly 15% appearing a single time and around 12% taken by the ten largest. What was sequenced was peripheral blood. The receptors shown here come from an adult man with Graves' ophthalmopathy.

There are many counts of this clonotype. V and J are TRBV12-3 or TRBV12-4 and TRBJ2-2; TRBD2 is a possible D gene (6 bases). The CDR3 is 13 amino acids. The V and J ends lost 7 bases and 0 bases respectively, with 6 bases between them. CDR3 nucleotide sequence: TGTGCCAGCACGGGGGCGAACACCGGGGAGCTGTTTTTT. Its translation is CASTGANTGELFF.

This clonotype was seen at least ten times. The chain couples TRBV6-1 to TRBJ2-7; 11 positions agree with TRBD2. V dropped 6 bases and J dropped 2; count of bases not matched to a gene: 6. This CDR3 has 15 amino acids. Per the germline V gene, CDR1 is MNHNS and CDR2 is SASEGT. CDR3 DNA: TGTGCCAGCAGAGAAACTAGCGGGGGACCCTACGAGCAGTACTTC. As protein: CASRETSGGPYEQYF.

This clonotype was observed many times. The rearrangement links TRBV6-2 or TRBV6-3 to TRBJ2-7; 9 positions agree with TRBD2. CDR1 is MNHEY and CDR2 is SVGEGT in the germline V gene. The junction had 16 bases not matched to a gene; V was cut back by 5 bases and J by 5 bases. The CDR3 runs 17 residues. DNA for the CDR3: TGTGCCAGCAGTCCCAGCGGACTAGCGATCCCATCCCACGAGCAGTACTTC. Translation gives CASSPSGLAIPSHEQYF.

The sample holds many counts of this clonotype. V and J are TRBV24-1 and TRBJ2-5, with 7 bases matching TRBD1. Per germline, CDR1 KGHDR and CDR2 SFDVKD. The CDR3 has 15 residues. J was trimmed by 4 bases and V by 4 bases; bases with no gene match: 8. As DNA, the CDR3 is TGTGCCACCAGTGAGCCTAGACCAGGGGGAGAGACCCAGTACTTC. This gives the protein CATSEPRPGGETQYF.

This clonotype was seen many times. This chain connects TRBV6-1 to TRBJ2-5; TRBD2 agrees at 10 bases. CDR1 MNHNS and CDR2 SASEGT come from the germline V gene. The CDR3 has 16 amino acids. The trim removed 7 bases at V and 0 bases at J, leaving 8 bases unmatched. DNA of the CDR3: TGTGCCAGCATGAGCGGGGGGGCCGGTAACCAAGAGACCCAGTACTTC. Its protein product is CASMSGGAGNQETQYF.

This clonotype was counted many times. The chain combines TRBV30 with TRBJ1-5; tentatively, D is TRBD1 (5 bases). This CDR3 comprises 16 residues. The V end lost 0 bases, the J end lost 11 bases, and 23 bases lay between the germline ends. Germline V gives CDR1 GTSNPN, CDR2 SVGIG (reference sequence). CDR3 in amino acids: CAWSVRGGATLLAQHF. The CDR3 DNA reads TGTGCCTGGAGTGTACGAGGAGGGGCCACTTTGTTAGCCCAGCATTTT.

This clonotype was seen many times. The CDR3 sequence: CASSFSSMNTEAFF. Here the CDR3 DNA reads TGTGCCAGCAGTTTCTCTAGTATGAACACTGAAGCTTTCTTT. The chain couples TRBV28 to TRBJ1-1; D is undetermined. The germline CDR1 and CDR2 sequences are MDHEN and SYDVKM. The CDR3 is 14 residues long. With 3 bases removed from V and 0 bases from J, the gap between germline ends came to 8 bases.

Worth noting for this clonotype: A much larger clone is a single base away; this may be a read error. V and J are TRBV4-3 and TRBJ2-7, with D maybe TRBD1 (6 bases). The CDR3 loop spans 15 amino acids. The germline V gene encodes CDR1 LGHNA and CDR2 YSLEER. Trimming shortened V by 1 base and J by 0 bases, and 10 bases separated the two germline ends. The DNA of the CDR3 is TGCGCCAGCAGCCAAGTCCAGGGGACCTCCTACGAGCAGTACTTC. It yields the protein CASSQVQGTSYEQYF.

This clonotype showed up many times. This chain uses TRBV12-3 or TRBV12-4 with TRBJ1-6, with D uncertain. The CDR3 covers 14 residues. The V gene lost 2 bases and the J gene lost 9 bases, with 11 bases spanning the gap. The CDR3 DNA reads as TGTGCCAGCAGTTTAACCGGGCGTGGTTCACCCCTCCACTTT. This codes for CASSLTGRGSPLHF.

This clonotype was counted at least ten times. The CDR3 DNA reads TGTGCCAGCACGGCGGCCCAGGGTGGTACCTATGGCTACACCTTC. Translation gives CASTAAQGGTYGYTF. The chain carries TRBV6-1 and TRBJ1-2; D possibly corresponds to TRBD1 (5 bases). The V end was cut by 7 bases, the J end by 4 bases, with 19 bases between. Per the germline V gene, CDR1 is MNHNS and CDR2 is SASEGT. CDR3 size: 15 residues.

This clonotype was picked up many times. V usage is TRBV19 and J usage is TRBJ1-5; the D gene is possibly TRBD1 (5 bases). The CDR3 is 14 amino acids. Germline CDR1 LNHDA, CDR2 SQIVND (reference sequence). Trimming took 3 bases from V and 4 from J, leaving 10 bases between them. CDR3 sequence (DNA): TGTGCCAGTAGTATCTTGGGGGTTAATCAGCCCCAGCATTTT. Protein product: CASSILGVNQPQHF.

This clonotype was seen at least ten times. The chain links TRBV28 to TRBJ2-7; 10 bases align to TRBD1. The germline V gene encodes CDR1 MDHEN and CDR2 SYDVKM. The V and J ends lost 6 bases and 6 bases, in that order; junction bases with no gene match: 5. The CDR3 is 13 amino acids. The CDR3 region has the DNA TGTGCCAGCAGGAGCCGGACAGGGGGCGAGCAGTACTTC. It codes for CASRSRTGGEQYF. The variable domain in full, with the rest retrieved from reference TRBV28 and TRBJ2-7, is DVKVTQSSRYLVKRTGEKVFLECVQDMDHENMFWYRQDPGLGLRLIYFSYDVKMKEKGDIPEGYSVSREKKERFSLILESASTNQTSMYLCASRSRTGGEQYFGPGTRLTVT.

This clonotype showed up many times. Here the CDR3 omits its conserved ending phenylalanine or tryptophan, so a read error is the likely source. The rearrangement uses TRBV12-3 or TRBV12-4 and TRBJ1-5, with 8 bases matching TRBD1. The CDR3 runs 15 residues. V shed 5 bases and J 4 bases; nucleotides not matched to a gene: 7. For the CDR3, the DNA is TGTGCCAGCAGTCCCCTTACAGGGGGTAATCAGCCCCAGCATCTT. The encoded protein is CASSPLTGGNQPQHL.

This clonotype showed up just a few times. The chain links TRBV20-1 to TRBJ2-5; 7 bases fit TRBD2. Germline V gene lookup returns CDR1 DFQATT and CDR2 SNEGSKA (reference sequence). This CDR3 has 11 amino acids. The J segment lost 7 bases and the V segment lost 7 bases, leaving 6 bases of the junction unmatched. The CDR3 loop is CSVSPGGTQYF. The CDR3 DNA is TGCAGTGTCAGCCCGGGGGGGACCCAGTACTTC.

This clonotype has just one count. The chain links TRBV19 to TRBJ1-1, with a weak D call TRBD1 (5 bases). V dropped 8 bases and J dropped 2 bases, with 12 bases sitting between them. This CDR3 region has 13 residues. From germline, CDR1 is LNHDA and CDR2 SQIVND (reference sequence). The CDR3 reads CASRGLDNTEAFF. DNA for the CDR3: TGTGCCAGTCGGGGCCTGGATAACACTGAAGCTTTCTTT.

This clonotype was seen only a few times. The rearrangement links TRBV11-1 to TRBJ2-7, with TRBD2 matching over 7 bases. Germline V lookup: CDR1 SGHAT, CDR2 FQDESV (reference sequence). J gave up 0 bases and V 5 bases, and 16 bases lay outside the gene matches. This CDR3 has 18 residues. The CDR3 reads CASSPELRLAQSSYEQYF. DNA of the CDR3: TGTGCCAGCAGCCCCGAACTCCGACTAGCACAGAGCTCCTACGAGCAGTACTTC.

This clonotype was picked up many times. The V gene is TRBV7-2, the J gene TRBJ2-7; 7 positions agree with TRBD1. CDR1 is SGHTA and CDR2 is FQGNSA in the germline V gene. The CDR3 spans 15 residues. Trimming removed 5 bases from V and 0 bases from J; junction bases left unmatched: 7. Written as DNA, the CDR3 is TGTGCCAGCAGCGGACGACAGGGAGTCTCCTACGAGCAGTACTTC. It encodes CASSGRQGVSYEQYF.

This clonotype came up many times. This rearrangement joins TRBV30 to TRBJ2-5; TRBD2 aligns across 10 bases. CDR3 length: 13 amino acids. The germline gives CDR1 GTSNPN, CDR2 SVGIG (reference sequence). The CDR3 nucleotides read TGTGCTTTTGCAGCGGGAGGGCTTGAGACCCAGTACTTC. It yields the protein CAFAAGGLETQYF.

This clonotype was recorded many times. This chain joins TRBV7-6 and TRBJ2-5, with TRBD2 matching over 8 bases. Germline V gene sequence: CDR1 SGHVS, CDR2 FNYEAQ. Trimming took 1 base from V and 7 from J; bases not matched to a gene: 11. The CDR3 is made up of 16 amino acids. CDR3 bases: TGTGCCAGCAGCTTAGGGGGCGGGAGGCCATCCGGGACCCAGTACTTC. It translates to CASSLGGGRPSGTQYF.

This clonotype was picked up one time. The chain has TRBV27 and TRBJ2-7, with no clear D. The CDR3 is 13 residues long. Between the trimmed V and J ends, which lost 4 bases and 4 bases, there was a span of 11 bases. Germline loops: CDR1 MNHEY, CDR2 SMNVEV (reference sequence). The CDR3: CASSSTWLYEQYF. The CDR3 nucleotides are TGTGCCAGCAGTTCTACTTGGTTATACGAGCAGTACTTC.